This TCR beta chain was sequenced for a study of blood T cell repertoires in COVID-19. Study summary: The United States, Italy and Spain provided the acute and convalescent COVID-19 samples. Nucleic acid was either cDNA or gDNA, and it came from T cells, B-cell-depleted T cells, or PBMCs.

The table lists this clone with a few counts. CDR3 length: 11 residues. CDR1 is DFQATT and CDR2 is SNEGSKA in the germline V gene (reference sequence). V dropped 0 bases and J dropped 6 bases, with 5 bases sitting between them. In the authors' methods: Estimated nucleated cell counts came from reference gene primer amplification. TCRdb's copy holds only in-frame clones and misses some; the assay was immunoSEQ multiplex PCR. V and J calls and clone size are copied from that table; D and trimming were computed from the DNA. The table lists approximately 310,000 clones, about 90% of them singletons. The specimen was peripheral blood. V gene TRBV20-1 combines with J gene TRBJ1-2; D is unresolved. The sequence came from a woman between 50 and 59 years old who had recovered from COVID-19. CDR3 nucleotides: TGCAGTGCTAGAGATCTCGATGGCTACACCTTC. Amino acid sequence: CSARDLDGYTF.